This TCR beta chain was sequenced for a study of technical replicates of blood from a few donors. V dropped 7 bases and J dropped 5; count of bases not matched to a gene: 10. This CDR3 region has 14 residues. The V gene's germline CDR1 is GTSNPN and CDR2 SVGIG (reference sequence). Sequencing was performed with immunoSEQ multiplex PCR; in TCRdb, only in-frame clones are kept and a portion is missing. The sample lists about 73,000 clones; roughly 90% were seen once. The receptor was isolated from a human donor in good health. Some clones in this sample may be carry-over from other donors' samples. Sequenced material: PBMCs. This chain joins TRBV30 and TRBJ2-7; TRBD1 matches 11 bases. The chain's CDR3 is CAYLGDRGFNEQYF. Here the CDR3 DNA reads TGTGCCTACCTGGGGGACAGGGGGTTCAACGAGCAGTACTTC.